This T cell receptor beta chain is drawn from a study of blood T cell repertoires in COVID-19 (dated by TCRdb to the early 2020s). The study in broad terms: Collaborator samples came from the United States, Italy and Spain and covered acute and convalescent phases of COVID-19. The material from the prospective study consisted of cDNA or gDNA derived from T cells, B-cell-depleted T cells, or PBMCs. The dataset comprised deeply sampled blood TCRbeta repertoires from subjects exposed to, actively infected with, or recovered from COVID-19. The repertoires were released in a freely available public database meant as a resource for research on the immune response to SARS-CoV-2. The samples were drawn from the first 160 participants of the ongoing ImmuneRACE study and from more than 1,000 subjects provided by 6 global collaborators. A de-identified subject ID, COVID-19 status, age in years and sex were almost always included in the sample metadata. Where available, HLA class I and class II types were taken from metadata supplied by the sample provider and were not determined by assay-based typing. Summary of the overall study and its limitations: The amount of clinical and demographic metadata varied by source and participant and was provided uncurated.

On this clone itself: What this receptor recognizes is not known. Base-call qualities are not available, and no considerably larger clone is one nucleotide away.

V is trimmed back by 1 base and J by 2 bases, and the junction contains 11 bases that no gene match accounts for. The CDR1 and CDR2 encoded by the germline V gene are MGHRA and YSYEKL. The CDR3, from cysteine to phenylalanine, totals 17 residues. The DNA shown is the 51-base CDR3, in frame from base 1. Another Seattle source contributed samples from volunteer blood donors who had recovered from COVID-19. Each collaborating institution followed its own protocols to collect whole blood in K2EDTA tubes. For TCRbeta analysis, collaborators shipped samples as frozen whole blood, isolated PBMCs, or DNA extracted from either of those sample types. The immunoSEQ Assay, a bias-controlled multiplex PCR, was used to amplify TCRbeta CDR3 regions from genomic DNA. In the paper's pipeline: Nucleated cell counts per sample were estimated from amplification of reference gene primers within the assay. Sequence reads were collapsed and filtered to measure the absolute abundance of every unique TCRbeta CDR3 rearrangement. Productive Simpson clonality was computed per sample as the square root of Simpson's diversity index over productive rearrangements. TCRdb's version of the immuneACCESS table is confined to in-frame rearrangements and falls short of the full clone set. An unresolved V gene accounts for under half of the shortfall where checked; the remainder is of unknown origin. V, J and clone size derive from that table, while D and trimming were established from the DNA sequence. Here the sample has around 190,000 clones; 70% to 90% occur a single time. 1.5% to 2% of the sample lies in the top ten.

The rearrangement joined TRBV4-1 to TRBJ2-7, with TRBD1 identical over 7 junction bases. This TCR came from a man between 18 and 35 years old who had recovered from COVID-19. Sequenced sample: peripheral blood. The CDR3 region has the sequence CASSQAYGQDRAYEQYF. At the DNA level, the sequence is TGCGCCAGCAGCCAAGCATACGGACAAGACAGGGCCTACGAGCAGTACTTC.